Presented here are 16 T cell receptor beta chains from one specimen sequenced in a study of cytomegalovirus exposure and HLA in healthy donors. PCR used 60 Vbeta primers and 13 Jbeta primers. Sequencing used immunoSEQ multiplex PCR; TCRdb keeps in-frame clones, though not all of them. This repertoire shows 200,000 or so clones, approximately 82% found once; its top ten account for 0.63%. The specimen was PBMCs. Receptors were obtained from a man younger than 35 in good health and CMV-seronegative.

The chain uses TRBV5-1 and TRBJ2-5; 7 bases align to TRBD2. The V segment lost 3 bases and the J segment 2 bases; nucleotides outside the gene matches: 4. The CDR3 length is 14 residues. Germline CDR1 is SGHRS and CDR2 is YFSETQ. Here the CDR3 reads CASSSTSAQETQYF. CDR3 DNA: TGCGCCAGCAGCTCAACTAGCGCTCAAGAGACCCAGTACTTC.

This sequence joins TRBV19 and TRBJ2-3; a possible D gene is TRBD2 (7 bases). The length of the CDR3 is 17 residues. Germline values: CDR1 LNHDA, CDR2 SQIVND (reference sequence). Trimming shortened V by 0 bases and J by 9 bases, and 22 bases separated the two germline ends. The CDR3 nucleotides read TGTGCCAGTAGTATAGATAGGGGGGGCGCGGTGTTAAGGACGCAGTATTTT. Its protein is CASSIDRGGAVLRTQYF. Complete variable domain (other parts from reference TRBV19 and TRBJ2-3): DGGITQSPKYLFRKEGQNVTLSCEQNLNHDAMYWYRQDPGQGLRLIYYSQIVNDFQKGDIAEGYSVSREKKESFPLTVTSAQKNPTAFYLCASSIDRGGAVLRTQYFGPGTRLTVL.

The chain recombines TRBV27 with TRBJ2-1; D not certain. V lost 3 bases to trimming and J lost 9 bases, with 9 bases between them. The V gene's germline CDR1 is MNHEY and CDR2 SMNVEV (reference sequence). This CDR3 is built from 12 residues. The CDR3 region is CASSFSGIEQFF. The CDR3 DNA reads as TGTGCCAGCAGTTTCTCCGGTATTGAGCAGTTCTTC.

The chain has TRBV28 and TRBJ1-2, with TRBD1 as a possible D gene (6 bases). Germline V gene lookup returns CDR1 MDHEN and CDR2 SYDVKM. The CDR3 spans 12 residues. V was clipped by 5 bases and J by 8 bases, with 12 bases between them. The CDR3 DNA follows: TGTGCCAGCAGTACATACAGGGCGGGCTACACCTTC. This translates into CASSTYRAGYTF.

The chain employs TRBV9 and TRBJ2-6; 11 nucleotides match TRBD1. The ends lost 0 bases at V and 1 base at J; junction bases unmatched: 6. The germline CDR1 and CDR2 sequences are SGDLS and YYNGEE. CDR3 size: 19 residues. The CDR3 protein is CASSVGTGGSHSGANVLTF. Here the CDR3 DNA reads TGTGCCAGCAGCGTAGGGACAGGGGGCTCCCATTCTGGGGCCAACGTCCTGACTTTC. The full variable domain, completed using reference TRBV9 and TRBJ2-6, is DSGVTQTPKHLITATGQRVTLRCSPRSGDLSVYWYQQSLDQGLQFLIQYYNGEERAKGNILERFSAQQFPDLHSELNLSSLELGDSALYFCASSVGTGGSHSGANVLTFGAGSRLTVL.

The chain links TRBV28 to TRBJ2-5; D gene uncertain. The end of the DNA fits TRBJ2-7 better, so the J call may be wrong. The germline V gene has CDR1 MDHEN and CDR2 SYDVKM. The CDR3 sequence is 13 residues long. CDR3 residues: CASSLLKSYEQYF. CDR3 DNA: TGTGCCAGCAGTTTATTGAAATCCTACGAGCAGTACTTC.

The V gene is TRBV4-1, the J gene TRBJ2-1; 8 nucleotides align to TRBD1. Germline assignment: CDR1 MGHRA and CDR2 YSYEKL. V was pared by 3 bases and J by 6 bases, with 7 bases of the junction left unmatched. CDR3 length equals 15 residues. The CDR3 nucleotides read TGCGCCAGCAGCCACGACAGGGGTTGGTCCAATGAGCAGTTCTTC. Its protein product is CASSHDRGWSNEQFF.

The rearrangement uses TRBV29-1 and TRBJ2-1; D is ambiguous. This CDR3 has 14 residues. Germline V gene data show CDR1 as SQVTM and CDR2 as ANQGSEA. V was shortened by 6 bases and J by 0 bases, with 12 bases between the two germline ends. As DNA, the CDR3 is TGCAGCGTGAAAGAACCCAGCTCCTACAATGAGCAGTTCTTC. The encoded protein is CSVKEPSSYNEQFF.

This clone appeared a few times. This chain uses TRBV5-1 with TRBJ2-7; 10 bases line up with TRBD2. The germline V gene has CDR1 SGHRS and CDR2 YFSETQ. This CDR3 contains 15 residues. With 0 bases clipped from V and 4 bases from J, the junction kept 4 bases outside the gene matches. The CDR3 DNA sequence: TGCGCCAGCAGCTTGGGGGCGACTAGCGGGTACGAGCAGTACTTC. It translates to CASSLGATSGYEQYF.

The genes are TRBV5-1 and TRBJ2-7; tentative D call: TRBD2 (6 bases). Germline CDR1 SGHRS, CDR2 YFSETQ. Trimming took 0 bases from V and 3 from J, leaving 16 bases between them. This CDR3 is 16 amino acids long. The CDR3 DNA reads as TGCGCCAGCAGCTTGGAACGCGGGCTAGCGATCTACGAGCAGTACTTC. Protein sequence: CASSLERGLAIYEQYF.

The count of this clone is one. V is TRBV2 and J is TRBJ1-1, with D possibly being TRBD1 (6 bases). V lost 8 bases, J lost 0 bases, and 10 bases lay in between. The CDR3 sequence is 13 residues long. Germline V lookup: CDR1 SNHLY, CDR2 FYNNEI. CDR3 residues: CASAGQMNTEAFF. The DNA of the CDR3 is TGTGCCAGCGCCGGACAGATGAACACTGAAGCTTTCTTT.

The chain couples TRBV5-1 to TRBJ1-6, with a weak D call TRBD1 (5 bases). CDR3 length: 14 amino acids. Trimming removed 0 bases from V and 9 bases from J, with 10 bases in between. Germline values: CDR1 SGHRS, CDR2 YFSETQ. CDR3 loop: CASSLAGGVSPLHF. The DNA of the CDR3 is TGCGCCAGCAGCTTGGCCGGAGGGGTTTCACCCCTCCACTTT.

As for this clone: This specimen includes other DNA sequences encoding the same CDR3. V gene TRBV27 combines with J gene TRBJ2-1, with 11 bases fitting TRBD2. The germline gives CDR1 MNHEY, CDR2 SMNVEV (reference sequence). J was trimmed by 7 bases and V by 2 bases; bases with no gene match: 4. The CDR3 is 15 residues long. The CDR3 is CASSLLAGGGNEQFF. The DNA for the CDR3 is TGTGCCAGCAGTTTACTAGCGGGAGGAGGGAATGAGCAGTTCTTC.

This clone has a handful of counts. This chain links TRBV5-4 with TRBJ2-1; a weak D match, TRBD1 (5 bases). Trimming pared 4 bases from V and 0 bases from J, leaving 11 bases between. Germline V gene sequence: CDR1 SGHNT, CDR2 YYREEE (reference sequence). The length of the CDR3 is 15 residues. DNA of the CDR3: TGTGCCAGCAGCCACGACAGAAGCTCCTACAATGAGCAGTTCTTC. It translates to CASSHDRSSYNEQFF.

This clone was counted between two and nine times. The rearrangement links TRBV28 to TRBJ2-7; 8 bases are a match to TRBD2. The CDR3 is 16 residues long. The V segment lost 2 bases and the J segment 3 bases; nucleotides outside the gene matches: 9. Germline V gene data show CDR1 as MDHEN and CDR2 as SYDVKM. The CDR3, as DNA: TGTGCCAGCAGTTTACACCCACTAGCGGACTTCTACGAGCAGTACTTC. It is translated as CASSLHPLADFYEQYF.

This chain uses TRBV13 with TRBJ2-7, with 9 bases that match TRBD1. Losses at the gene ends were 5 bases for V and 3 bases for J; bases not matched to a gene: 5. Germline V gene data show CDR1 as PRHDT and CDR2 as FYEKMQ (reference sequence). The CDR3 spans 14 residues. The CDR3 here is CASSPRTGDYEQYF. CDR3 in DNA: TGTGCCAGCAGCCCCCGGACAGGGGACTACGAGCAGTACTTC.